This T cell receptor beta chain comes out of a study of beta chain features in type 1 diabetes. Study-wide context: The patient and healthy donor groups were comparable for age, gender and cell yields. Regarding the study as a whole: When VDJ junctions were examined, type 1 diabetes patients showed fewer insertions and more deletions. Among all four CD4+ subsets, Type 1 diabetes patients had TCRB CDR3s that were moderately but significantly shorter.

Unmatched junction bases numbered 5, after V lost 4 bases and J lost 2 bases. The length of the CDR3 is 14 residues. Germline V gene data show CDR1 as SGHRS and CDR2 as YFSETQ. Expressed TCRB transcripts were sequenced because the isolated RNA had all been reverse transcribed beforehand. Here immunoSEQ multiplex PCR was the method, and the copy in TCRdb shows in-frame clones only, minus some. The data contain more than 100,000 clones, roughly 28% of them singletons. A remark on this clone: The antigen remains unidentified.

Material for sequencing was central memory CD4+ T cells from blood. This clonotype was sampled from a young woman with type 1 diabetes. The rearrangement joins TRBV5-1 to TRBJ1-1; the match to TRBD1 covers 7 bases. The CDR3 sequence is CASSTRDSNTEAFF. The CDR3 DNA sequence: TGCGCCAGCAGCACCCGGGACAGCAACACTGAAGCTTTCTTT.